These T cell receptor beta chains were read from a single sample in a study of T cells after posttransplantation cyclophosphamide. Measured with immunoSEQ multiplex PCR; TCRdb has only the in-frame clones, and not every one. The sample holds about 7,200 clones, and no clone turns up only once. Sequenced material: PBMCs, taken after allogeneic stem cell transplant with posttransplant cyclophosphamide. The receptors here all came from a female patient between 50 and 60 years old who received an allogeneic stem cell transplant from an unrelated donor, was CMV-positive, and had acute GVHD only. The graft donor may have given rise to some T cells. Both conserved end residues are part of each CDR3. A D gene is named only where the DNA matches it firmly. Rows may omit the clone size; those that give it use once, few, many or a size class.

V gene,D gene,clone size,J gene,CDR3 DNA,CDR3 protein
TRBV2,TRBD1,medium-sized,TRBJ1-2,TGTGCCAGTAGGGACAGGGTAATGACTAACTATGGCTACACCTTC,CASRDRVMTNYGYTF
TRBV28,NA,many,TRBJ2-1,TGTGCCAGCAGTTTTCCTTTACGGCAGGTCTACAATGAGCAGTTCTTC,CASSFPLRQVYNEQFF
TRBV28,TRBD1,many,TRBJ1-2,TGTGCCAGCAGCGCTTTGTTTAGGGGGCGCGGCTATGGCTACACCTTC,CASSALFRGRGYGYTF
TRBV28,NA,NA,TRBJ1-6,TGTGCCAGCAGTTTATGGCAGGGCAACAATTCACCCCTCCACTTT,CASSLWQGNNSPLHF
TRBV11-2,TRBD1,many,TRBJ2-1,TGTGCCAGCAGCTCGACAGGGGTGCTTTCCTACAATGAGCAGTTCTTC,CASSSTGVLSYNEQFF
TRBV7-6,TRBD1,medium-sized,TRBJ2-1,TGTGCCAGCAGCCGTACCGGGACAGGGAGCAATGAGCAGTTCTTC,CASSRTGTGSNEQFF
TRBV11-2,NA,many,TRBJ1-3,TGTGCCAGCAGCCAAACAGGGACGGGCTCTGGAAACACCATATATTTT,CASSQTGTGSGNTIYF
TRBV28,TRBD1,NA,TRBJ1-2,TGTGCCAGCACTAACCCGCCGGGACAGGGCGGCTATGGCTACACCTTC,CASTNPPGQGGYGYTF
TRBV4-3,TRBD2,many,TRBJ2-1,TGCGCCAGCAGCCAGTTACTAGCGGGGGAATACAATGAGCAGTTCTTC,CASSQLLAGEYNEQFF
TRBV18,TRBD1,few,TRBJ2-7,TGTGCCAGCTCACCCTCAACTCGGACAGGGGGCGATTACGAGCAGTACTTC,CASSPSTRTGGDYEQYF
TRBV6-6,TRBD1,many,TRBJ1-4,TGTGCCAGCAGTTACGTGACAGGGGATGAAAAACTGTTTTTT,CASSYVTGDEKLFF
TRBV11-3,NA,many,TRBJ2-5,TGTGCCAGCAGCCTAGGCCAGGGTGTGGAAGAGACCCAGTACTTC,CASSLGQGVEETQYF
TRBV18,NA,many,TRBJ1-1,TGTGCCAGCTCCGGAGAAGGGAACACTGAAGCTTTCTTT,CASSGEGNTEAFF
TRBV19,NA,few,TRBJ2-3,TGTGCCAGTAGTATAGCCCAGGGGAGTGTCCCAGATACGCAGTATTTT,CASSIAQGSVPDTQYF
TRBV9,NA,few,TRBJ2-1,TGTGCCAGCAGCGGCCGGGGAGCGCGCACCTACAATGAGCAGTTCTTC,CASSGRGARTYNEQFF
TRBV5-4,NA,NA,TRBJ2-1,TGTGCCAGCAGCTTGTGGGAGAGGTACAATGAGCAGTTCTTC,CASSLWERYNEQFF
TRBV19,NA,many,TRBJ2-1,TGTGCCAGTAGTCCCCAACACACTAGCAATGAGCAGTTCTTC,CASSPQHTSNEQFF
TRBV7-3,NA,many,TRBJ1-1,TGTGCCAGCAGCCGGGGGTATAACACTGAAGCTTTCTTT,CASSRGYNTEAFF
TRBV15,TRBD1,many,TRBJ2-7,TGTGCCACCAGCAGGGCGGCCGGGACAGCAACCTACGAGCAGTACTTC,CATSRAAGTATYEQYF
TRBV5-1,TRBD1,medium-sized,TRBJ2-7,TGCGCCAGCAGCTCGGACAGGGGGTCCTACGAGCAGTACTTC,CASSSDRGSYEQYF
TRBV11-2,NA,many,TRBJ2-3,TGTGCCACCCAAGGGGGAAGATCCTTAAGAGCAGATACGCAGTATTTT,CATQGGRSLRADTQYF
TRBV10-3,TRBD2,many,TRBJ2-1,TGTGCCATCAGTGAAACCCCGGGAGGTGCCTACAATGAGCAGTTCTTC,CAISETPGGAYNEQFF
TRBV7-9,NA,few,TRBJ1-6,TGTGCCAGCAGCTCGAGGGGGTATTCACCCCTCCACTTT,CASSSRGYSPLHF
TRBV7-2,NA,NA,TRBJ1-5,TGTGCCAGCAGCTTATGGCAGGGCAATCAGCCCCAGCATTTT,CASSLWQGNQPQHF
TRBV9,NA,many,TRBJ2-7,TGTGCCAGCAGCGTAGGGGATAGCGGTTACTACGAGCAGTACTTC,CASSVGDSGYYEQYF
TRBV19,TRBD1,many,TRBJ1-4,TGTGCCAGCAGCGTGGGACAGAGTAATGAAAAACTGTTTTTT,CASSVGQSNEKLFF
TRBV7-3,NA,NA,TRBJ2-2,TGTGCCAGCAGCTTAACGGGGACTCTACAGAACACCGGGGAGCTGTTTTTT,CASSLTGTLQNTGELFF
TRBV5-4,TRBD2,many,TRBJ2-1,TGTGCCAGCAGCCCGGGACTAGCGGAGGTAAATGAGCAGTTCTTC,CASSPGLAEVNEQFF
TRBV7-9,NA,NA,TRBJ2-5,TGTGCCAGCAGCTTAGAGGGGCGTGGAGAAGAGACCCAGTACTTC,CASSLEGRGEETQYF